Below, one TCR beta chain is given with its context. Its antigen is undetermined. This record belongs to a study of blood T cells in healthy people across ages. From germline, CDR1 is MDHEN and CDR2 SYDVKM. Losses at the gene ends were 6 bases for V and 5 bases for J; bases not matched to a gene: 6. The CDR3 loop spans 13 amino acids. PCR was performed a second time for about 7 to 11 cycles using a sample-barcoded 5' primer and a J-beta primer mix. TCRdb used MiXCR to reprocess the 5' RACE reads, holding one entry per CDR3 protein. In the table there are under 1,100,000 distinct CDR3 sequences, 20% to 25% of which are singletons. Study results and limitations: When set beside aged donors, long-lived donors presented more naive CD4+ cells and higher diversity.

The same sample was also used in a study of T cells of mothers and their children.

Sequencing used blood. The rearrangement joins TRBV28 to TRBJ2-5; 7 positions match TRBD1. This TCR came from a girl aged 2-10 years in good health. This CDR3 is CASRYRGRETQYF. The DNA of the CDR3 is TGTGCCAGCAGGTACAGGGGTAGGGAGACCCAGTACTTC. The full variable domain, its missing parts supplied by reference TRBV28 and TRBJ2-5, is DVKVTQSSRYLVKRTGEKVFLECVQDMDHENMFWYRQDPGLGLRLIYFSYDVKMKEKGDIPEGYSVSREKKERFSLILESASTNQTSMYLCASRYRGRETQYFGPGTRLLVL.